Following are 14 T cell receptor beta chains from one sample sequenced in a study of T cell repertoires in aging, cancer and after chemotherapy. TCR beta rearrangements were amplified from peripheral blood genomic DNA. A mixed TRB-A/B primer pool amplified rearranged TRB by multiplex touch-down PCR. One entry per CDR3 protein results from TCRdb running MiXCR on the multiplex PCR reads. Of about 1,200 distinct CDR3 sequences in the sample, 25% to 35% are singletons; the top ten hold less than 35%. Sequencing was performed on blood. The receptors come from a human donor with a solid tumor. The donor label of this sample is uncertain.

This clonotype came up a few times. V gene TRBV28 combines with J gene TRBJ1-3; D remains ambiguous. CDR1 and CDR2 (germline): MDHEN, SYDVKM. This CDR3 is 15 amino acids long. Trimming shortened V by 6 bases and J by 2 bases, and 14 bases separated the two germline ends. CDR3 in DNA: TGTGCCAGCAGCCCAGTCGAGGTTGCTGGAAACACCATATATTTT. It specifies CASSPVEVAGNTIYF.

This chain links TRBV6-6 with TRBJ2-5; maybe TRBD2 (6 bases). This CDR3 is 16 amino acids long. CDR1 and CDR2 (germline): MNHNY, SVGAGI (reference sequence). V dropped 5 bases and J dropped 11 bases, with 27 bases sitting between them. This chain's CDR3 is CASSHLAGSSYNEQYF. In DNA form, the CDR3 reads TGTGCCAGCAGTCACTTGGCGGGGAGCTCCTACAATGAGCAGTACTTC.

The chain combines TRBV7-9 with TRBJ1-3; D is uncertain. The V gene's germline CDR1 is SEHNR and CDR2 FQNEAQ (reference sequence). This CDR3 has 16 residues. V was trimmed by 1 base and J by 4 bases, leaving 14 bases between them. The CDR3 reads CASSLDPRQTGNTIYF. The DNA for the CDR3 is TGTGCCAGCAGCTTAGACCCTCGGCAGACCGGAAACACCATATATTTT.

This clonotype was seen a handful of times. The chain recombines TRBV7-9 with TRBJ2-1, with D perhaps TRBD2 (7 bases). This CDR3 is built from 18 residues. CDR1 is SEHNR and CDR2 is FQNEAQ in the germline V gene (reference sequence). Trimming removed 0 bases from V and 0 bases from J, with 15 bases in between. DNA of the CDR3: TGTGCCAGCAGCTTAGCTTATTCGGGGGGCCTCTCCTACAATGAGCAGTTCTTC. Encoded protein: CASSLAYSGGLSYNEQFF.

This clonotype was counted between two and nine times. The chain couples TRBV30 to TRBJ2-3; 9 bases align to TRBD2. There are 16 residues in the CDR3. Germline V lookup: CDR1 GTSNPN, CDR2 SVGIG (reference sequence). Trimming removed 3 bases from V and 4 bases from J; junction bases left unmatched: 11. CDR3: CAWSPKIAGVADTQYF. The CDR3 DNA is TGTGCCTGGAGCCCAAAGATAGCGGGAGTGGCAGATACGCAGTATTTT.

The chain combines TRBV12-3 or TRBV12-4 with TRBJ1-5, with D possibly being TRBD1 (5 bases). Deletions cut 3 bases from V and 1 base from J, with 7 bases between. The CDR3 loop spans 14 amino acids. CDR3: CASSFWGSNQPQHF. In nucleotides, the CDR3 is TGTGCCAGCAGTTTTTGGGGGAGCAATCAGCCCCAGCATTTT.

The chain has TRBV29-1 and TRBJ1-1, with a tentative D call TRBD1 (5 bases). Germline lookup yields CDR1 SQVTM and CDR2 ANQGSEA. With 5 bases removed from V and 9 bases from J, the gap between germline ends came to 10 bases. This CDR3 has 10 residues. CDR3 bases: TGCAGCGTTAGGGGCATGAAAGCTTTCTTT. This codes for CSVRGMKAFF.

In its sample, this clonotype ranks as large. The J gene is TRBJ2-7, the V gene TRBV7-6; 8 nucleotides agree with TRBD2. Germline CDR1 and CDR2: SGHVS and FNYEAQ. J gave up 6 bases and V 5 bases, and 15 bases lay outside the gene matches. The CDR3 runs 16 residues. As DNA, the CDR3 is TGTGCCAGCAGCCCCTACGCGGGAGGACCCCTGGGCGAGCAGTACTTC. It yields the protein CASSPYAGGPLGEQYF.

In the case of this clonotype: One base away lies a much larger clone, so this may be a sequencing read error. This chain joins TRBV29-1 and TRBJ2-1; 7 bases are a match to TRBD1. This CDR3 spans 15 amino acids. V was pared by 6 bases and J by 8 bases, with 16 bases of the junction left unmatched. Germline V gene sequence: CDR1 SQVTM, CDR2 ANQGSEA. Written as DNA, the CDR3 is TGCAGCGTCCGGTACCGGGACAGTGGTTCCCATGAGCAGTTCTTC. Translation: CSVRYRDSGSHEQFF.

This clonotype was seen only a few times. The chain links TRBV20-1 to TRBJ2-5; D perhaps matches TRBD1 (5 bases). The germline V and J ends were trimmed by 7 bases and 0 bases, with 6 bases remaining between them. The CDR3 runs 11 residues. CDR1 and CDR2 from the germline V gene are DFQATT and SNEGSKA (reference sequence). CDR3 loop: CSGQHQETQYF. The CDR3 DNA reads as TGCAGTGGACAGCACCAAGAGACCCAGTACTTC.

This chain connects TRBV6-2 or TRBV6-3 to TRBJ1-4; 7 bases fit TRBD1. V lost 8 bases, J lost 7 bases, and 13 bases stayed unmatched. Per the germline V gene, CDR1 is MNHEY and CDR2 is SVGEGT. The CDR3 has 15 amino acids. CDR3 loop: CASPTWGQYIEKLFF. CDR3 bases: TGTGCCAGCCCGACGTGGGGACAGTATATTGAAAAACTGTTTTTT.

In this sample, this clonotype turned up a few times. This sequence joins TRBV24-1 and TRBJ2-3; D unclear. CDR3 size: 16 residues. From germline, CDR1 is KGHDR and CDR2 SFDVKD. V was pared by 5 bases and J by 6 bases, with 20 bases between. The DNA for the CDR3 is TGTGCCACCAGTGGGGGAAGTAGCCCCCTGGGGGATACGCAGTATTTT. Its translation is CATSGGSSPLGDTQYF.

This clonotype was observed a few times. This chain connects TRBV9 to TRBJ1-6; D not resolved. This CDR3 region has 13 residues. The germline V gene encodes CDR1 SGDLS and CDR2 YYNGEE. V lost 3 bases and J lost 7, with 8 bases in between. This CDR3 is CASSAAPNSPLHF. The CDR3 nucleotides read TGTGCCAGCAGCGCAGCGCCGAATTCACCCCTCCACTTT.

The chain carries TRBV5-6 and TRBJ2-2; no clear D gene. V shed 2 bases and J shed 6 bases, with 8 bases lying between them. Germline V CDR1 and CDR2: SGHDT, YYEEEE. CDR3 length equals 13 residues. Here the CDR3 reads CASSFVLSGELFF. CDR3 DNA sequence: TGTGCCAGCAGCTTTGTCCTCTCCGGGGAGCTGTTTTTT.